A single sample gave rise to the 19 T cell receptor beta chains below, sequenced in a study of CD8 T cells in ankylosing spondylitis. MiXCR was run by TCRdb on the 5' RACE reads, yielding one entry per CDR3 protein. The table includes about 100,000 distinct CDR3 sequences, about 8.6% detected once. The sequencing input was blood, either unsorted or a sorted T cell fraction (not recorded which). The receptors originated from a male donor with ankylosing spondylitis or in good health (not recorded which).

There are many counts of this clonotype. The genes are TRBV29-1 and TRBJ2-1; perhaps TRBD2 as D (6 bases). CDR3 length: 13 residues. Germline values: CDR1 SQVTM, CDR2 ANQGSEA. CDR3 DNA: TGCAGTGGAGGGCGGGGTATCTACAATGAGCAGTTCTTC. This gives the protein CSGGRGIYNEQFF.

This clonotype was observed at least ten times. This chain uses TRBV5-1 with TRBJ2-7; D is possibly TRBD2 (6 bases). Trimming left V 0 bases short and J 6 bases short, with 13 bases between. The CDR3 loop spans 14 amino acids. CDR1 is SGHRS and CDR2 is YFSETQ in the germline V gene. CDR3 amino acids: CASSLAGGSSEQYF. In DNA form, the CDR3 reads TGCGCCAGCAGCTTGGCTGGAGGGAGTAGCGAGCAGTACTTC.

This clonotype was picked up many times. The V call is TRBV7-2, the J call TRBJ1-5; D is unresolved. From germline, CDR1 is SGHTA and CDR2 FQGNSA. V gave up 5 bases and J gave up 4 bases, with 9 bases separating them. This CDR3 is built from 13 residues. The CDR3 spells CASSPQENQPQHF. The CDR3 nucleotides are TGTGCCAGCAGCCCCCAGGAGAATCAGCCCCAGCATTTT.

This clonotype was observed a few times. V is TRBV29-1 and J is TRBJ1-5, with D unclear. V lost 4 bases and J 5 bases, leaving 12 bases between the germline ends. Germline V lookup: CDR1 SQVTM, CDR2 ANQGSEA. The CDR3 loop spans 13 amino acids. The CDR3 DNA follows: TGCAGCGTTGGAGGGCAGGCAGATCAGCCCCAGCATTTT. This gives the protein CSVGGQADQPQHF.

This clonotype was observed many times. This chain uses TRBV12-3 or TRBV12-4 with TRBJ2-1; TRBD1 agrees at 7 bases. Germline trimming cut 7 bases from V and 4 bases from J; bases unmatched to any gene: 4. The CDR3 has 13 amino acids. CDR3 coding DNA: TGTGCCAGCAAACAACAGGGGTACAATGAGCAGTTCTTC. Its translation is CASKQQGYNEQFF.

This clonotype has ten or more counts. V usage is TRBV4-3 and J usage is TRBJ2-7; TRBD2 matches at 10 bases. The CDR3 contains 15 residues. Germline V lookup: CDR1 LGHNA, CDR2 YSLEER. V lost 4 bases, J lost 2 bases, and 5 bases stayed unmatched. The CDR3 protein is CASSPGTSDPYEQYF. CDR3 sequence (DNA): TGCGCCAGCAGCCCAGGGACTAGCGACCCCTACGAGCAGTACTTC.

This clonotype was counted at least ten times. The V call is TRBV5-1, the J call TRBJ2-5, with 7 bases lining up with TRBD2. J gave up 5 bases and V 4 bases, and 8 bases lay outside the gene matches. CDR3 length: 14 amino acids. The germline V gene encodes CDR1 SGHRS and CDR2 YFSETQ. CDR3 DNA sequence: TGCGCCAGCAGCACCCTGGGGGGGACCGAGACCCAGTACTTC. This sequence encodes CASSTLGGTETQYF.

This clonotype was recorded many times. This chain links TRBV12-3 or TRBV12-4 with TRBJ2-1; 12 positions agree with TRBD2. The CDR3 is 15 amino acids. The V and J ends lost 5 bases and 3 bases, in that order; junction bases with no gene match: 2. The CDR3 protein is CASSTSGRNYNEQFF. The DNA of the CDR3 is TGTGCCAGCAGTACTAGCGGGAGGAACTACAATGAGCAGTTCTTC.

In this sample, this clonotype turned up many times. The rearrangement links TRBV7-9 to TRBJ2-3; no firm D call. V was clipped by 4 bases and J by 3 bases, with 11 bases between them. The V gene's germline CDR1 is SEHNR and CDR2 FQNEAQ (reference sequence). CDR3 length: 14 amino acids. CDR3 region: CASSSARGTDTQYF. In nucleotides, the CDR3 is TGTGCCAGCAGCTCGGCGCGAGGTACAGATACGCAGTATTTT.

This clonotype has at least ten counts. The chain is built from TRBV18 and TRBJ2-1; 9 bases are shared with TRBD1. CDR3 size: 17 residues. CDR1 is KGHSH and CDR2 is LQKENI in the germline V gene. Unmatched junction bases numbered 17, after V lost 5 bases and J lost 9 bases. The CDR3 reads CASSSSLPGQGVSEQFF. CDR3 sequence (DNA): TGTGCCAGCTCAAGTTCTTTACCGGGACAGGGAGTAAGTGAGCAGTTCTTC.

This clonotype was detected a few times. The chain uses TRBV30 and TRBJ2-7; 7 bases line up with TRBD1. The CDR3 extends over 13 amino acids. V dropped 4 bases and J dropped 4; count of bases not matched to a gene: 7. From germline, CDR1 is GTSNPN and CDR2 SVGIG (reference sequence). The CDR3 region has the DNA TGTGCCTGGACAGACAGGGTGGGGTACGAGCAGTACTTC. Its protein is CAWTDRVGYEQYF.

The chain has TRBV5-4 and TRBJ1-1; D remains unclear. The CDR3 contains 13 residues. The germline gives CDR1 SGHNT, CDR2 YYREEE (reference sequence). Trimming took 1 base from V and 5 from J, leaving 9 bases between them. CDR3 in DNA: TGTGCCAGCAGCTTGTACAGTGGAACTGAAGCTTTCTTT. This codes for CASSLYSGTEAFF.

This clonotype was seen at least ten times. The chain links TRBV24-1 to TRBJ2-5, with D perhaps assigned TRBD1 or TRBD2 (6 bases each). V lost 0 bases and J 5 bases, leaving 18 bases between the germline ends. Germline CDR1 is KGHDR and CDR2 is SFDVKD. CDR3 length: 17 amino acids. Here the CDR3 reads CATSDLQFSGALETQYF. CDR3 nucleotide sequence: TGTGCCACCAGTGATTTGCAGTTCTCGGGGGCGTTGGAGACCCAGTACTTC.

This clonotype has a count of ten or more. The chain employs TRBV15 and TRBJ2-7; D possibly corresponds to TRBD2 (5 bases). V shed 0 bases and J shed 4 bases, with 7 bases lying between them. The germline gives CDR1 LNHNV, CDR2 YYDKDF (reference sequence). This CDR3 contains 13 residues. CDR3 amino acids: CATSRDRGYEQYF. In DNA, the CDR3 is TGTGCCACCAGCAGAGATCGGGGATACGAGCAGTACTTC.

This clonotype occurred many times. The chain joins TRBV12-3 or TRBV12-4 to TRBJ1-6, with D perhaps matching TRBD1 (6 bases). V was trimmed by 5 bases and J by 7 bases, leaving 12 bases between them. The CDR3 is 14 amino acids. The CDR3 DNA sequence: TGTGCCAGCAGTAACAGGGTCCGGAATTCACCCCTCCACTTT. Its protein is CASSNRVRNSPLHF.

V is TRBV20-1 and J is TRBJ1-1; no reliable D call. Looked up from germline, CDR1 is DFQATT and CDR2 is SNEGSKA (reference sequence). The CDR3 contains 13 residues. Between the trimmed V and J ends, which lost 3 bases and 1 base, there was a span of 9 bases. The CDR3 sequence is CSASEQPNTEAFF. The CDR3 bases are TGCAGTGCTAGTGAGCAACCGAACACTGAAGCTTTCTTT.

V usage is TRBV7-6 and J usage is TRBJ2-7, with a weak D call TRBD2 (5 bases). Germline CDR1 is SGHVS and CDR2 is FNYEAQ. This CDR3 comprises 13 residues. The ends were cut back, 5 bases at V and 6 bases at J, with 14 bases in the middle. In DNA form, the CDR3 reads TGTGCCAGCAGCCACTTTGGGCGGGTCGAGCAGTACTTC. It codes for CASSHFGRVEQYF.

This clonotype was counted a few times. The chain has TRBV7-9 and TRBJ2-2, with 9 bases identical to TRBD1. The CDR3 is made up of 16 amino acids. The germline V gene encodes CDR1 SEHNR and CDR2 FQNEAQ (reference sequence). Trimming took 3 bases from V and 5 from J; bases not matched to a gene: 7. CDR3 residues: CASSFSWTGETGELFF. In nucleotides, the CDR3 is TGTGCCAGCAGCTTCTCCTGGACAGGGGAGACCGGGGAGCTGTTTTTT.

In this sample, this clonotype turned up a few times. V gene TRBV7-8 combines with J gene TRBJ2-1, with D unresolved. V was pared by 3 bases and J by 5 bases, with 14 bases between. CDR3 size: 15 residues. Germline CDR1 reads SGHVS; CDR2 reads FQNEAQ. The CDR3 is CASSFDGRSNNEQFF. For the CDR3, the DNA is TGTGCCAGCAGCTTCGACGGAAGATCAAACAATGAGCAGTTCTTC.